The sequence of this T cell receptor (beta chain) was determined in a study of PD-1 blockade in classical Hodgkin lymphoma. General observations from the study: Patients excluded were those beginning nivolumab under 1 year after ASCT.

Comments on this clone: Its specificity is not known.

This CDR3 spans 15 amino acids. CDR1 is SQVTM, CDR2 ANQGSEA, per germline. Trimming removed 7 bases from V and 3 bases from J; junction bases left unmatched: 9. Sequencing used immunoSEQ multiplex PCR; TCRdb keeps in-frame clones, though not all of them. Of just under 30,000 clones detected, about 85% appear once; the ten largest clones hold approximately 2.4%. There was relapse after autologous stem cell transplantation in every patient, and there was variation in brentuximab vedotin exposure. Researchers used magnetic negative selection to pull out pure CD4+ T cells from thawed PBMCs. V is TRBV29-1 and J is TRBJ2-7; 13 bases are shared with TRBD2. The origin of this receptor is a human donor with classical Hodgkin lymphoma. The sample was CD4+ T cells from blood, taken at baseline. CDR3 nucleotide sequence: TGCAGCGCCGGGGGACTAGCGGGGAGGAACTACGAGCAGTACTTC. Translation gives CSAGGLAGRNYEQYF.